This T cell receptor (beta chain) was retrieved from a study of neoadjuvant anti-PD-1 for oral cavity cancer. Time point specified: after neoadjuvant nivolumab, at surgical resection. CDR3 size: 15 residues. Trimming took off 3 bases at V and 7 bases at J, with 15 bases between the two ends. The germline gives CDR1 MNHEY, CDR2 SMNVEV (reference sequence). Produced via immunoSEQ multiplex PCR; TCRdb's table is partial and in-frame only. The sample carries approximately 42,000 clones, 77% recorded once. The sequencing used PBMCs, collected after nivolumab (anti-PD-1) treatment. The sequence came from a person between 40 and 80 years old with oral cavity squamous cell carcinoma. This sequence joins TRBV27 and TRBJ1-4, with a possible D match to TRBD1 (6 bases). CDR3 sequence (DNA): TGTGCCAGCAGTTTCTTAAACAGGGAGGGTGAAAAACTGTTTTTT. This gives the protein CASSFLNREGEKLFF.